A selection of T cell receptor beta chains follows, all from one sample in a study of T cell responses to AZD1222 COVID-19 vaccine. Repertoires were generated with immunoSEQ multiplex PCR, while TCRdb's copy carries only in-frame clones and drops some. In the table there are around 35,000 clones, more than 75% of which are singletons. The source was peripheral blood, collected 28 days after the second AZD1222 dose. These receptors all stem from an adult who received the AZD1222 COVID-19 vaccine. The CDR3 runs from the conserved cysteine through the conserved F or W. A D gene is named only where the DNA matches it firmly. Expanded clones are given a class, and other clones once, few, many or no size at all.

V,J,D,size,DNA,CDR3
TRBV20-1,TRBJ2-1,.,.,TGCAGTGCTGACCCGCACAATGAGCAGTTCTTC,CSADPHNEQFF
TRBV7-2,TRBJ1-2,TRBD1,.,TGTGCCAGCAGCTTAGCTGGACAGGCCGGCTACACCTTC,CASSLAGQAGYTF
TRBV7-9,TRBJ2-7,.,.,TGTGCCAGCAGCTTAGGCGACCCCGAGCAGTACTTC,CASSLGDPEQYF
TRBV18,TRBJ1-1,.,.,TGTGCCAGCTCAACTGGGATTAACACTGAAGCTTTCTTT,CASSTGINTEAFF
TRBV16,TRBJ2-7,TRBD1,medium-sized,TGTGCCAGCAGCCTTGAATACAGGGGATCCTACGAGCAGTACTTC,CASSLEYRGSYEQYF
TRBV9,TRBJ2-7,TRBD2,.,TGTGCCAGCAGCAAAGCGGGAGGGCCTTACGAGCAGTACTTC,CASSKAGGPYEQYF
TRBV2,TRBJ1-1,TRBD1,.,TGTGCCAGCAGTCAAACAGGGGCCAAAGCTTTCTTT,CASSQTGAKAFF
TRBV28,TRBJ2-7,TRBD2,.,TGTGCCAGCAGTTTGGGGAGACTAGCGGGAGGGAGGGAGTACTTC,CASSLGRLAGGREYF
TRBV7-6,TRBJ2-2,.,.,TGTGCCAGCAGCTTAGCGTCGGGCTCGAACACCGGGGAGCTGTTTTTT,CASSLASGSNTGELFF
TRBV7-9,TRBJ1-1,.,.,TGTGCCAGCAGCTTATACGAGAACACTGAAGCTTTCTTT,CASSLYENTEAFF
TRBV5-1,TRBJ2-4,TRBD1,.,TGCGCCAGCAGCATAGGACAGGGTGGCGACATTCAGTACTTC,CASSIGQGGDIQYF
TRBV5-8,TRBJ1-6,.,few,TGTGCCACCCGACCCGGTGGGGGCTTACGTTCACCCCTCCACTTT,CATRPGGGLRSPLHF
TRBV6-1,TRBJ1-1,TRBD1,.,TGTGCCAGCAGTGAACGGGGACAGATGAACACTGAAGCTTTCTTT,CASSERGQMNTEAFF
TRBV30,TRBJ1-2,.,.,TGTGCCTGGAGTGTACAAGGGACTAACTATGGCTACACCTTC,CAWSVQGTNYGYTF
TRBV5-1,TRBJ2-5,TRBD1,.,TGCGCCAGTCGCCCGGGACAGGGGGGAGTGGAGACCCAGTACTTC,CASRPGQGGVETQYF
TRBV7-2,TRBJ2-3,TRBD2,.,TGTGCCAGCAGCTGGACTAGCGGTAACACAGATACGCAGTATTTT,CASSWTSGNTDTQYF
TRBV18,TRBJ2-1,TRBD2,once,TGTGCCAGCTCACGGGGTGAACTAGCGTCAGTCGTGAATGAGCAGTTCTTC,CASSRGELASVVNEQFF
TRBV5-1,TRBJ1-2,TRBD1,.,TGCGCCAGCATTTCATCACCCCGGGACAGGGGGCGGTCTGGCTACACCTTC,CASISSPRDRGRSGYTF
TRBV5-1,TRBJ1-1,.,.,TGCGCCAGCAGCTTACGGGGGGGCACTGAAGCTTTCTTT,CASSLRGGTEAFF
TRBV7-7,TRBJ2-5,.,.,TGTGCCAGCAGCTTAAATCGGGTCGAACCCCAGTACTTC,CASSLNRVEPQYF
TRBV29-1,TRBJ1-4,.,.,TGCAGCGTTGTAGGGGTTGGTGAAAAACTGTTTTTT,CSVVGVGEKLFF
TRBV5-6,TRBJ1-2,.,.,TGTGCCAGCAGCTTGGGAGGAGCGGGTCAGCTTTATGGCTACACCTTC,CASSLGGAGQLYGYTF
TRBV15,TRBJ1-4,.,.,TGTGCCACCAGCAGAGAGAACGAAAAACTGTTTTTT,CATSRENEKLFF
TRBV5-5,TRBJ1-4,.,.,TGTGCCAGCAGCTTTATCGGGCTACCGAGCGAAAAACTGTTTTTT,CASSFIGLPSEKLFF
TRBV7-2,TRBJ1-6,.,.,TGTGCCAGCAGCTTAGGTTCCGGAGAACCCCTCCACTTT,CASSLGSGEPLHF
TRBV20-1,TRBJ2-7,.,.,TGCAGTGCTTTCCGGGCCCCGGGGCAGTACTTC,CSAFRAPGQYF
TRBV7-2,TRBJ1-1,.,.,TGTGCCAGCAGCTTAGTTGTTGGGGGAGCTTTCTTT,CASSLVVGGAFF
TRBV25-1,TRBJ2-1,.,.,TGTGCCAGCAGTCTAGGCCATGAGCAGTTCTTC,CASSLGHEQFF
TRBV19,TRBJ1-2,TRBD1,.,TGTGCCAGTAGTATTTTATTTGCCGGGACAGGGCCCCACTATGGCTACACCTTC,CASSILFAGTGPHYGYTF